This is a list of T cell receptor beta chains from one sample in a study of PD-L1 blockade in urothelial cancer. Clones were read by immunoSEQ multiplex PCR, and TCRdb kept only the in-frame ones, dropping some. The sample contains around 33,000 clones, 65% to 90% of which appear only once. Sequencing was performed on PBMCs, taken around atezolizumab (anti-PD-L1) treatment. The receptor source for this set is a man between 60 and 75 years old with urothelial cancer. CDR3s include the opening cysteine and the closing phenylalanine or tryptophan. A D gene is named only where the DNA matches it firmly. Clone size appears in some rows only: once, few, many, or a class for an expanded clone.

cdr3_aa	cdr3_nt	clone_size	j_call	v_call	d_call
CASNGEGQPQHF	TGTGCCAGTAATGGAGAAGGCCAGCCCCAGCATTTT	NA	TRBJ1-5	TRBV19	NA
CASSTGQGDYGYTF	TGTGCCAGCAGTACGGGACAGGGTGACTATGGCTACACCTTC	NA	TRBJ1-2	TRBV28	TRBD1
CASSLLQGHEQYF	TGTGCCAGCAGCTTACTACAGGGCCACGAGCAGTACTTC	NA	TRBJ2-7	TRBV7-2	NA
CASSSGTVGEKLFF	TGTGCCAGCAGTTCCGGGACAGTAGGTGAAAAACTGTTTTTT	NA	TRBJ1-4	TRBV28	TRBD1
CASSADAVGNTIYF	TGTGCCAGCAGCGCCGACGCGGTTGGAAACACCATATATTTT	NA	TRBJ1-3	TRBV11-2	NA
CASSITQEETQYF	TGTGCCAGTAGTATTACACAGGAGGAGACCCAGTACTTC	NA	TRBJ2-5	TRBV19	NA
CASSLGSFEQYF	TGTGCCAGCAGTTTAGGGAGCTTCGAGCAGTACTTC	NA	TRBJ2-7	TRBV28	NA
CAINRADTGELFF	TGTGCCATCAACAGGGCCGACACCGGGGAGCTGTTTTTT	NA	TRBJ2-2	TRBV10-3	NA
CASQEGQFF	TGTGCCAGCCAGGAAGGGCAGTTCTTC	NA	TRBJ2-1	TRBV7-9	NA
CASSYNSYEQYF	TGTGCCAGCAGTTACAACTCCTACGAGCAGTACTTC	NA	TRBJ2-7	TRBV5-6	NA
CASRRGQGPNQPQHF	TGTGCCAGCAGACGAGGACAGGGTCCGAATCAGCCCCAGCATTTT	NA	TRBJ1-5	TRBV2	TRBD1
CASSPNRRQGVDTQYF	TGTGCCAGCAGCCCCAATCGGCGGCAGGGGGTGGATACGCAGTATTTT	NA	TRBJ2-3	TRBV7-9	TRBD1
CASSPGTGGFF	TGCGCCAGCAGCCCCGGGACGGGGGGATTCTTC	NA	TRBJ2-1	TRBV5-1	TRBD2
CASSLVIEQPQHF	TGTGCCAGCAGCTTAGTCATCGAGCAGCCCCAGCATTTT	NA	TRBJ1-5	TRBV7-2	NA
CASSPDGTYEQYF	TGTGCCAGCAGCCCGGACGGGACCTACGAGCAGTACTTC	NA	TRBJ2-7	TRBV5-4	NA
CASSRGTGPNEQFF	TGTGCCAGCAGCCGAGGGACAGGGCCAAATGAGCAGTTCTTC	NA	TRBJ2-1	TRBV6-5	TRBD1
CASSETTGDSTDTQYF	TGTGCCAGCAGTGAAACTACAGGGGATAGCACAGATACGCAGTATTTT	NA	TRBJ2-3	TRBV25-1	TRBD1
CASATYGAQETQYF	TGTGCCAGCGCGACTTATGGGGCCCAAGAGACCCAGTACTTC	NA	TRBJ2-5	TRBV18	NA
CASSDGGNQPQHF	TGTGCCAGCAGCGACGGGGGCAATCAGCCCCAGCATTTT	few	TRBJ1-5	TRBV5-4	NA
CASSIVSLVGRNEKLFF	TGTGCCAGTAGTATCGTCTCTCTCGTTGGCCGTAATGAAAAACTGTTTTTT	NA	TRBJ1-4	TRBV19	NA
CATSRGGGQPQHF	TGTGCCACCAGCAGAGGGGGGGGTCAGCCCCAGCATTTT	once	TRBJ1-5	TRBV15	NA